A single sample gave rise to the 18 T cell receptor beta chains below, sequenced in a study of cytomegalovirus exposure and HLA in healthy donors. PCR amplification relied on 60 Vbeta primers (plus 13 Jbeta primers). Repertoires were generated with immunoSEQ multiplex PCR, while TCRdb's copy carries only in-frame clones and drops some. Found here are some 150,000 clones, 65% to 85% of them singletons; the top ten hold about 0.82%. The sequencing sample was made of PBMCs. The receptors stem from a woman younger than 30 in good health and CMV-seronegative.

The chain combines TRBV5-1 with TRBJ2-2, with TRBD1 identical over 8 bases. From germline, CDR1 is SGHRS and CDR2 YFSETQ. V lost 4 bases to trimming and J lost 2 bases; unmatched junction nucleotides: 10. CDR3 length: 17 amino acids. CDR3 DNA sequence: TGCGCCAGCAGCGGGGACAGGAGGATCCAAAACACCGGGGAGCTGTTTTTT. Its translation: CASSGDRRIQNTGELFF.

V usage is TRBV5-6 and J usage is TRBJ2-5; maybe TRBD2 (5 bases). The end of the DNA is better explained by TRBJ2-7, so the J call may be wrong. Germline V gene lookup returns CDR1 SGHDT and CDR2 YYEEEE. CDR3 length equals 17 residues. The CDR3 loop reads CASSLAGPSSGVYEQYF. The CDR3 nucleotides read TGTGCCAGCAGCTTGGCAGGCCCTAGCAGTGGGGTTTACGAGCAGTACTTC.

V and J are TRBV6-1 and TRBJ2-1, with a weak D call TRBD1 (6 bases). CDR1 MNHNS and CDR2 SASEGT come from the germline V gene. The CDR3 length is 15 residues. The V and J ends lost 4 bases and 2 bases respectively, with 12 bases between them. The CDR3 spells CASSVQTGAYNEQFF. CDR3 nucleotides: TGTGCCAGCAGTGTACAGACAGGCGCCTACAATGAGCAGTTCTTC.

This clone is a singleton in its sample. The chain carries TRBV2 and TRBJ2-5; the D gene is possibly TRBD2 (7 bases). The J call is in doubt because the DNA end fits TRBJ2-7 better. This CDR3 region has 14 residues. Germline V gene lookup returns CDR1 SNHLY and CDR2 FYNNEI. This CDR3 reads CASRPQGGPYEQYF. CDR3 in DNA: TGTGCCAGCAGGCCACAGGGAGGGCCCTACGAGCAGTACTTC.

The V gene is TRBV15, the J gene TRBJ1-1; a possible D gene is TRBD1 (6 bases). The CDR3 totals 14 residues. Trimming pared 0 bases from V and 11 bases from J, leaving 16 bases between. Germline lookup yields CDR1 LNHNV and CDR2 YYDKDF (reference sequence). The CDR3 here is CATSRDRGGGAAFF. CDR3 nucleotides: TGTGCCACCAGCAGAGATCGGGGTGGGGGGGCTGCTTTCTTT.

V usage is TRBV11-2 and J usage is TRBJ2-5; D is unresolved. This CDR3 is built from 14 residues. With 0 bases removed from V and 1 base from J, the gap between germline ends came to 6 bases. The germline gives CDR1 SGHAT, CDR2 FQNNGV. The CDR3 sequence is CASSLEYTQETQYF. CDR3 nucleotides: TGTGCCAGCAGCTTAGAATACACCCAAGAGACCCAGTACTTC.

This chain uses TRBV7-9 with TRBJ1-1; TRBD1 matches at 7 bases. Germline V CDR1 and CDR2: SEHNR, FQNEAQ (reference sequence). Germline trimming cut 3 bases from V and 1 base from J; bases unmatched to any gene: 5. The CDR3 has 15 residues. The CDR3 region is CASSFSYRGNTEAFF. Here the CDR3 DNA reads TGTGCCAGCAGCTTTAGCTACAGGGGGAACACTGAAGCTTTCTTT.

J is TRBJ1-1 and V is TRBV28, with D tentatively TRBD1 (6 bases). The CDR3 spans 13 residues. Between the trimmed V and J ends, which lost 5 bases and 6 bases, there was a span of 13 bases. Germline V CDR1 and CDR2: MDHEN, SYDVKM. This CDR3 reads CASSNTGRAEAFF. CDR3 bases: TGTGCCAGCAGTAATACAGGGAGGGCTGAAGCTTTCTTT.

This clone appeared a single time. The chain combines TRBV6-1 with TRBJ2-7; TRBD1 agrees at 12 bases. This CDR3 comprises 15 residues. J gave up 5 bases and V 0 bases, and 2 bases lay outside the gene matches. Germline V gene data show CDR1 as MNHNS and CDR2 as SASEGT. In nucleotides, the CDR3 is TGTGCCAGCAGTGAAGCGGGACAGGGGGCCCACGAGCAGTACTTC. Amino acids: CASSEAGQGAHEQYF.

The gene calls are TRBV28 and TRBJ2-7; the match to TRBD1 covers 10 bases. After removal of 6 bases from V and 4 bases from J, the junction contained 6 bases not matched to a gene. The CDR3 runs to 14 residues. The V gene's germline CDR1 is MDHEN and CDR2 SYDVKM. CDR3 sequence reads: CASRTGGASYEQYF. CDR3 nucleotide sequence: TGTGCCAGCAGGACAGGGGGCGCGTCGTACGAGCAGTACTTC.

As regards this clone: Other DNA sequences of this sample code for an identical CDR3. The chain links TRBV28 to TRBJ2-7; D not certain. V lost 5 bases and J lost 3, with 2 bases in between. The V gene's germline CDR1 is MDHEN and CDR2 SYDVKM. This CDR3 comprises 10 residues. Here the CDR3 DNA reads TGTGCCAGCAGTCGCTACGAGCAGTACTTC. This codes for CASSRYEQYF.

The chain carries TRBV7-8 and TRBJ2-5, with 7 bases aligning to TRBD2. Germline CDR1 reads SGHVS; CDR2 reads FQNEAQ. The V gene end was trimmed by 5 bases and the J gene end by 5 bases; junction bases not matched to a gene: 11. The CDR3 covers 15 residues. DNA for the CDR3: TGTGCCAGCAGCACCTCTCTAGCGGAGGGGGAGACCCAGTACTTC. Protein product: CASSTSLAEGETQYF.

The chain employs TRBV6-4 and TRBJ2-1; 10 bases are shared with TRBD2. The CDR3 has 15 residues. J was trimmed by 4 bases and V by 5 bases; bases with no gene match: 5. In germline, CDR1 is MRHNA, CDR2 SNTAGT. CDR3 DNA sequence: TGTGCCAGCAGTCTTACTAGCGGGGTTTACAATGAGCAGTTCTTC. This gives the protein CASSLTSGVYNEQFF.

This clone was counted only a few times. The rearrangement joins TRBV28 to TRBJ1-2; a weak D match, TRBD1 (6 bases). CDR1 and CDR2 (germline): MDHEN, SYDVKM. The CDR3 spans 14 residues. V lost 1 base, J lost 4 bases, and 10 bases lay in between. CDR3 DNA: TGTGCCAGCAGTTTATTTTCAGGGGCCTATGGCTACACCTTC. Protein: CASSLFSGAYGYTF.

CDR3 in amino acids: CASSGDTITGELFF. For the CDR3, the DNA is TGTGCCAGCAGCGGGGACACTATCACCGGGGAGCTGTTTTTT. The chain employs TRBV11-3 and TRBJ2-2, with a weak D call TRBD1 (6 bases). This CDR3 region has 14 residues. The ends were cut back, 5 bases at V and 4 bases at J, with 11 bases in the middle. Germline V CDR1 and CDR2: SGHNT, YENEEA.

The chain is built from TRBV15 and TRBJ2-1; 11 bases fit TRBD2. V lost 3 bases, J lost 8 bases, and 9 bases stayed unmatched. Germline CDR1 is LNHNV and CDR2 is YYDKDF (reference sequence). This CDR3 region has 16 residues. The CDR3 is CATSSFSGRAVDEQFF. The CDR3, as DNA: TGTGCCACCAGCAGTTTTAGCGGGAGGGCCGTGGATGAGCAGTTCTTC.

V and J are TRBV7-2 and TRBJ2-3, with 7 bases lining up with TRBD1. The CDR3 has 14 residues. Looked up from germline, CDR1 is SGHTA and CDR2 is FQGNSA. The V and J ends lost 7 bases and 1 base, in that order; junction bases with no gene match: 5. In DNA form, the CDR3 reads TGTGCCAGCAACCGGGACAGCCGCACAGATACGCAGTATTTT. Translated: CASNRDSRTDTQYF.

V and J are TRBV4-1 and TRBJ2-5, with 9 bases that match TRBD1. Germline V gene lookup returns CDR1 MGHRA and CDR2 YSYEKL. Trimming cost V 4 bases and J 5 bases; bases outside gene matches: 8. This CDR3 contains 15 residues. The CDR3 nucleotides read TGCGCCAGCAGCCTTACAGGGGGCGCGGGGGAGACCCAGTACTTC. As protein: CASSLTGGAGETQYF.